The clone carrying this T cell receptor (beta chain) was seen a few times. Its antigen is as yet unknown. Per germline, CDR1 MNHEY and CDR2 SVGEGT. The CDR3 length is 16 residues. Trimming removed 2 bases from V and 7 bases from J, with 17 bases in between. The data originate from a study of CD8 T cells in ankylosing spondylitis. Findings and caveats of the study: Within matched ankylosing spondylitis synovial fluid, disease-linked clones were reportedly significantly enriched. What appeared characteristic of ankylosing spondylitis blood was a TCR beta motif of several highly homologous variants.

One entry per CDR3 protein, called by TCRdb with MiXCR from the 5' RACE reads. Among fewer than 250,000 distinct CDR3 sequences, roughly 32% were seen once, and the ten largest hold around 4.5%. This sequence originates from a male donor with ankylosing spondylitis or in good health (not recorded which). This sequence joins TRBV6-2 or TRBV6-3 and TRBJ2-2; the D gene could be TRBD1 or TRBD2 (5 bases each). The source material was blood, either unsorted or a sorted T cell fraction (not recorded which). The CDR3 region has the DNA TGTGCCAGCAGTTACCGCTTCGGCCGGGGCGGCGGGGAGCTGTTTTTT. This gives the protein CASSYRFGRGGGELFF.